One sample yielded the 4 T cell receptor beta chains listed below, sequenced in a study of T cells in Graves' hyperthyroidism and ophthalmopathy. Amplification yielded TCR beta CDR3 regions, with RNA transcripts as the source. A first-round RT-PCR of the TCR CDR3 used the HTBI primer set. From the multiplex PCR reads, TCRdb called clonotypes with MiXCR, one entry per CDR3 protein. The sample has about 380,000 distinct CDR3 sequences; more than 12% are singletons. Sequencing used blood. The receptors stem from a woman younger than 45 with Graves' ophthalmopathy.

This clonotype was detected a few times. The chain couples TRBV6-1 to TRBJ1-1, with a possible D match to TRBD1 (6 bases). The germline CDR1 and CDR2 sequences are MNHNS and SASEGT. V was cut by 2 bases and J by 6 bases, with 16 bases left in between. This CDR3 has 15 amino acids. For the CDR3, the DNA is TGTGCCAGCAGTGAATGGGTAGGGGGGACTGCTGAAGCTTTCTTT. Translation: CASSEWVGGTAEAFF.

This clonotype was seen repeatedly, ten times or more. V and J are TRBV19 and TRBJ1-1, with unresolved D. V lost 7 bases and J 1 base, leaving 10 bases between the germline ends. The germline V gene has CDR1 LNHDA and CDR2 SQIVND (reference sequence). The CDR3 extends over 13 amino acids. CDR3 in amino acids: CASTFLRNTEAFF. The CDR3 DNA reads TGTGCCAGTACTTTCCTCAGGAACACTGAAGCTTTCTTT. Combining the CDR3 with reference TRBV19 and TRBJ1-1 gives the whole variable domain DGGITQSPKYLFRKEGQNVTLSCEQNLNHDAMYWYRQDPGQGLRLIYYSQIVNDFQKGDIAEGYSVSREKKESFPLTVTSAQKNPTAFYLCASTFLRNTEAFFGQGTRLTVV.

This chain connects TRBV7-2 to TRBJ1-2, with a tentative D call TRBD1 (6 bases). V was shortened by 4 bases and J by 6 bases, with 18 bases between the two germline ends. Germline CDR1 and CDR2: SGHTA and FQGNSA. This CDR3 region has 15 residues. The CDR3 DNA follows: TGTGCCAGCAGCTCCGGCAGGGGCCCAGGGGATGGCTACACCTTC. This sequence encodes CASSSGRGPGDGYTF. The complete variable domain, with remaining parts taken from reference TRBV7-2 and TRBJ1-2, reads GAGVSQSPSNKVTEKGKDVELRCDPISGHTALYWYRQSLGQGLEFLIYFQGNSAPDKSGLPSDRFSAERTGGSVSTLTIQRTQQEDSAVYLCASSSGRGPGDGYTFGSGTRLTVV.

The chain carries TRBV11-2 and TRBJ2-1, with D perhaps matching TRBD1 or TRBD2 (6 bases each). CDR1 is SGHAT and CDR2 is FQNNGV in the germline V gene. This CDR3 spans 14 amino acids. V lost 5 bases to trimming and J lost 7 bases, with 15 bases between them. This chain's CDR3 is CASSRVGGYNEQFF. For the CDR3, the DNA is TGTGCCAGCAGCAGGGTGGGGGGCTATAATGAGCAGTTCTTC.